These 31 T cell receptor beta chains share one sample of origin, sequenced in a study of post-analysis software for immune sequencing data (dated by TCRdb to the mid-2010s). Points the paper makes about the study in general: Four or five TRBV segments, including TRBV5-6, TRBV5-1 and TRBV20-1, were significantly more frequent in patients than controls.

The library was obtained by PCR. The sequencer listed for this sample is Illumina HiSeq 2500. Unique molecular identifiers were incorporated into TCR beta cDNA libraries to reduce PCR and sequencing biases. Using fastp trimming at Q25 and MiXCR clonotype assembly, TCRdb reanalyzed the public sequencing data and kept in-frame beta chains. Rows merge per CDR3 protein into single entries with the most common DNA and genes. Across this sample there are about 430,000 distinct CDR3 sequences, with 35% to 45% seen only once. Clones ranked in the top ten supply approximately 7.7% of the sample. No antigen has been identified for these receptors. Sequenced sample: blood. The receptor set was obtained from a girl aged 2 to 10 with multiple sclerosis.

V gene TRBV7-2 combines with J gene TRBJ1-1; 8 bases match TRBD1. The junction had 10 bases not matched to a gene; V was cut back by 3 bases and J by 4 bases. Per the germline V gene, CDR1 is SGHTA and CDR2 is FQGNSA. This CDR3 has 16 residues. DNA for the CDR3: TGTGCCAGCAGCTTGGCGACAGGGGCTTGGGGCACTGAAGCTTTCTTT. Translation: CASSLATGAWGTEAFF. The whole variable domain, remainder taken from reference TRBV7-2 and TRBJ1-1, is GAGVSQSPSNKVTEKGKDVELRCDPISGHTALYWYRQSLGQGLEFLIYFQGNSAPDKSGLPSDRFSAERTGGSVSTLTIQRTQQEDSAVYLCASSLATGAWGTEAFFGQGTRLTVV.

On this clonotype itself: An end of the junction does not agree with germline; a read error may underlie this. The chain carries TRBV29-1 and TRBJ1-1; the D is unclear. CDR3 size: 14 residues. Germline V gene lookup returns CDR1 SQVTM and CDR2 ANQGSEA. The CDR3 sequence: CSAEGPTGNTEAFF. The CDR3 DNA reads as TGCAGCGCTGAAGGACCGACGGGGAACACTGAAGCTTTCTTT.

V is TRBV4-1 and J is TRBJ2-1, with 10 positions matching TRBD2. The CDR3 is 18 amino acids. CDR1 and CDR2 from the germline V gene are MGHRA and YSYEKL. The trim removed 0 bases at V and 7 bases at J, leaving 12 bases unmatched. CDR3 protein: CASSQDALASGGWNEQFF. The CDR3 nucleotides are TGCGCCAGCAGCCAAGATGCGTTGGCTAGCGGGGGATGGAATGAGCAGTTCTTC.

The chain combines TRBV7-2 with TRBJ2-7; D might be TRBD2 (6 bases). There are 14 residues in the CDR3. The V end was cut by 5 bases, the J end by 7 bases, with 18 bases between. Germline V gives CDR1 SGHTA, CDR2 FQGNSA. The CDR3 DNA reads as TGTGCCAGCAGCCGGGTGGGGGGTCTGAAGGAGCAGTACTTC. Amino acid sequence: CASSRVGGLKEQYF.

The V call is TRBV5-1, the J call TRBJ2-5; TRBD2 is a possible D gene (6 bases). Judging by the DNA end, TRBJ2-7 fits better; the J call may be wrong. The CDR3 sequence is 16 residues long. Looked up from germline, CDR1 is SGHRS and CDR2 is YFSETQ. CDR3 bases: TGCGCCAGTGCATTCGGCTATGCGGGAAAGTCCAGCGAGCAGTACTTC. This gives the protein CASAFGYAGKSSEQYF.

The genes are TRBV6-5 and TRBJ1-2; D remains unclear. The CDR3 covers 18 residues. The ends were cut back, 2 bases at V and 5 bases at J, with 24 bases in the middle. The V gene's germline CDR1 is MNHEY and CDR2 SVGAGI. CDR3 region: CASSYGFGYSPVGYGYTF. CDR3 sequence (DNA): TGTGCCAGCAGTTACGGGTTCGGTTATTCCCCAGTGGGTTATGGCTACACCTTC.

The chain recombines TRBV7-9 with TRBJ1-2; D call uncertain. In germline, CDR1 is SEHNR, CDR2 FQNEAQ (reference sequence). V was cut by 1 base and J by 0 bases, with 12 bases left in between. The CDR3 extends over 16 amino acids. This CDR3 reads CASSLVESEANYGYTF. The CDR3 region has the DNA TGTGCCAGCAGCTTAGTCGAGAGTGAAGCTAACTATGGCTACACCTTC.

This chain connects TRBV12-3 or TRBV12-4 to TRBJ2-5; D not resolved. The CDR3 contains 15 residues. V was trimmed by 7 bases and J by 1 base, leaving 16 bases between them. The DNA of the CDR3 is TGTGCCAGCACTAAGATTGGCAGGTTCCAAGAGACCCAGTACTTC. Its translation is CASTKIGRFQETQYF.

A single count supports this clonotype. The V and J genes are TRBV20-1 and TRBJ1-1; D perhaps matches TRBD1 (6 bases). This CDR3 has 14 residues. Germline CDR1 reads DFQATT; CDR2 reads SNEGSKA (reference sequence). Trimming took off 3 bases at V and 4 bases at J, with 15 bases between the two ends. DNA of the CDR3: TGCAGTGCTAGTCTTGGGGGGCCCATCACTGAAGCTTTCTTT. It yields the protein CSASLGGPITEAFF.

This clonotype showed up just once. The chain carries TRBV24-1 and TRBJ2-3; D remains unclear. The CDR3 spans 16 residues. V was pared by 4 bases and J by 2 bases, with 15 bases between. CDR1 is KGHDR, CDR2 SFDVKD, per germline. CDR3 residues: CATSDGPLLDTDTQYF. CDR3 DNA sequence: TGTGCCACCAGTGACGGGCCCTTACTCGACACAGATACGCAGTATTTT.

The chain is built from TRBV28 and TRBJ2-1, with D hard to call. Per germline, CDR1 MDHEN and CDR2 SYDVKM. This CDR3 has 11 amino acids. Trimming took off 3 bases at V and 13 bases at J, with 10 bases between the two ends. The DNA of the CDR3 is TGTGCCAGCAGTTTTGCAGAGACCCAGTTCTTC. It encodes CASSFAETQFF.

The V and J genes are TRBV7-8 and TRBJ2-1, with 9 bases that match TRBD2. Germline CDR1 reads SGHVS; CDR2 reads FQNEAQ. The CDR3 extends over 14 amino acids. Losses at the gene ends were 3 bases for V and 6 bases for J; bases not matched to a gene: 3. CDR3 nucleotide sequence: TGTGCCAGCAGCTTTGGTAGCGGGGGCAATGAGCAGTTCTTC. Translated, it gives CASSFGSGGNEQFF.

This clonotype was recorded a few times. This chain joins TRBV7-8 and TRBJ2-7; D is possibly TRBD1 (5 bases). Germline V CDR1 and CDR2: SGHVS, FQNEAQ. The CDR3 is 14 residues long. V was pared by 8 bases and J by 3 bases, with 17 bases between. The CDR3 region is CASLGQGQVYEQYF. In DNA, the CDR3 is TGTGCCAGCCTCGGGCAGGGTCAGGTCTACGAGCAGTACTTC.

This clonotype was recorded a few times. The CDR3 is CSVAGTGNGYTF. CDR3 nucleotides: TGCAGCGTGGCGGGGACAGGGAATGGCTACACCTTC. This chain links TRBV29-1 with TRBJ1-2; 9 bases are shared with TRBD1. V was clipped by 6 bases and J by 6 bases; unmatched bases: 5. The germline CDR1 and CDR2 sequences are SQVTM and ANQGSEA. The CDR3 is 12 amino acids.

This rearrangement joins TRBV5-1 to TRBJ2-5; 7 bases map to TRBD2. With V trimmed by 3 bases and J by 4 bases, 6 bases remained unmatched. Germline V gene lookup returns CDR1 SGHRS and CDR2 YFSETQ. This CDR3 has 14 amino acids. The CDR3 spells CASSSGLGAETQYF. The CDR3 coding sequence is TGCGCCAGCAGCTCTGGACTAGGGGCAGAGACCCAGTACTTC.

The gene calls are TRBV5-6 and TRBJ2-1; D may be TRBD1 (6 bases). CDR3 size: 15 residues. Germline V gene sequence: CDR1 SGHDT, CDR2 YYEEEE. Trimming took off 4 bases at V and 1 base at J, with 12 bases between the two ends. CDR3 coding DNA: TGTGCCAGCAGCGACCCAGGGGTATCCTACAATGAGCAGTTCTTC. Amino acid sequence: CASSDPGVSYNEQFF.

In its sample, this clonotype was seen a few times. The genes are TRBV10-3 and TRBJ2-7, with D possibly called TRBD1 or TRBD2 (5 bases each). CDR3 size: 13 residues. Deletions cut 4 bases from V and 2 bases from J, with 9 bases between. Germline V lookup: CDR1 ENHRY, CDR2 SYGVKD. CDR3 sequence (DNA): TGTGCCATCAGTGCCCCGGGGCCCTACGAGCAGTACTTC. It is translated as CAISAPGPYEQYF.

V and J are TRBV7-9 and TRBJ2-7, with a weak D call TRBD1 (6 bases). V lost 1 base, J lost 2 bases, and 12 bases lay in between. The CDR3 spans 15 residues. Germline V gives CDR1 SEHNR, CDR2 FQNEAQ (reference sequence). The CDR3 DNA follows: TGTGCCAGCAGCTTAGAGGTAGGGGGAGCCTACGAGCAGTACTTC. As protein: CASSLEVGGAYEQYF.

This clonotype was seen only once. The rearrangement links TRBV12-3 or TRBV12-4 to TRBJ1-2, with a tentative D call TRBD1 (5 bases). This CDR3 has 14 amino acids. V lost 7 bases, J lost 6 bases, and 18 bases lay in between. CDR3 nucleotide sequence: TGTGCCAGCATTCCCGTGGGGGGTGCTGATGGCTACACCTTC. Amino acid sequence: CASIPVGGADGYTF.

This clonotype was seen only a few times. The CDR3 sequence: CASSHNPGQQETQYF. For the CDR3, the DNA is TGTGCCAGCAGCCACAATCCGGGACAGCAAGAGACCCAGTACTTC. The chain combines TRBV3-1 with TRBJ2-5; 7 bases agree with TRBD1. The germline CDR1 and CDR2 sequences are LGHDT and YNNKEL (reference sequence). V lost 3 bases, J lost 2 bases, and 6 bases stayed unmatched. This CDR3 region has 15 residues.

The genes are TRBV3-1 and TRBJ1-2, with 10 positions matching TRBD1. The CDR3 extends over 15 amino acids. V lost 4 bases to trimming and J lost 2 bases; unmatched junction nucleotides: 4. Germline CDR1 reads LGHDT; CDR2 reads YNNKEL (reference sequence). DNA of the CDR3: TGTGCCAGCAGCCCAAGGGACAGGGGAAACTATGGCTACACCTTC. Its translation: CASSPRDRGNYGYTF. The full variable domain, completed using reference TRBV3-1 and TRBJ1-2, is DTAVSQTPKYLVTQMGNDKSIKCEQNLGHDTMYWYKQDSKKFLKIMFSYNNKELIINETVPNRFSPKSPDKAHLNLHINSLELGDSAVYFCASSPRDRGNYGYTFGSGTRLTVV.

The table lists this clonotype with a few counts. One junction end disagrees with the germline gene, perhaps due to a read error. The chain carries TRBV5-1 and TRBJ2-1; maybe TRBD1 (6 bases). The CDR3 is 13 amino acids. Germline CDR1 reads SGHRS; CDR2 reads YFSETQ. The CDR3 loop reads CASSPRTDNEQFF. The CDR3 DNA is TGTGCCAGCTCACCTCGGACAGACAATGAGCAGTTCTTC.

The CDR3 loop is CASSGELYEQYF. Written as DNA, the CDR3 is TGTGCCAGCAGTGGGGAACTTTACGAGCAGTACTTC. The chain combines TRBV2 with TRBJ2-7; no firm D call. The germline V and J ends were trimmed by 4 bases and 4 bases, with 8 bases remaining between them. Germline values: CDR1 SNHLY, CDR2 FYNNEI. This CDR3 contains 12 residues.

CDR3 residues: CASSQDGRIYGYTF. CDR3 nucleotides: TGCGCCAGCAGCCAAGATGGCAGGATCTATGGCTACACCTTC. The chain employs TRBV4-1 and TRBJ1-2, with D unresolved. The CDR3 loop spans 14 amino acids. V was trimmed by 0 bases and J by 4 bases, leaving 9 bases between them. Germline CDR1 and CDR2: MGHRA and YSYEKL.

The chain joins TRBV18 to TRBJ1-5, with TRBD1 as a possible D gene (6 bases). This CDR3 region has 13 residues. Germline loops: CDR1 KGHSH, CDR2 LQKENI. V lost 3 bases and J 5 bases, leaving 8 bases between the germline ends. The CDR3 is CASSPKGDQPQHF. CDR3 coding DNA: TGTGCCAGCTCACCGAAGGGGGATCAGCCCCAGCATTTT.

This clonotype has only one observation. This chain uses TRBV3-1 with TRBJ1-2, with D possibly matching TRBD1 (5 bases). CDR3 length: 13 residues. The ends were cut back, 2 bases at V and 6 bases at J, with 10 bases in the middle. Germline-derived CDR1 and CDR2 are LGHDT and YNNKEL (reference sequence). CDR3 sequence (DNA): TGTGCCAGCAGCCAACCAGGGTTGCATGGCTACACCTTC. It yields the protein CASSQPGLHGYTF.

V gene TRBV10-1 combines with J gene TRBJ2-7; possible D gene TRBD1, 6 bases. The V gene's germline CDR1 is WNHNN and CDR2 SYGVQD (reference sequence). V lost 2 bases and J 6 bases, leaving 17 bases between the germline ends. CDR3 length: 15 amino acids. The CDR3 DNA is TGCGCCAGCAGTGAGCGATCCGACAGGTACATCGAGCAGTACTTC. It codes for CASSERSDRYIEQYF.

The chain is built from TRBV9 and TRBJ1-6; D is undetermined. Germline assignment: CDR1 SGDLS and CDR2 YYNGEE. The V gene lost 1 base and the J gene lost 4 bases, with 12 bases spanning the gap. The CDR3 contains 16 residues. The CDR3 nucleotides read TGTGCCAGCAGCGTACATGTAACCATATATAATTCACCCCTCCACTTT. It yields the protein CASSVHVTIYNSPLHF.

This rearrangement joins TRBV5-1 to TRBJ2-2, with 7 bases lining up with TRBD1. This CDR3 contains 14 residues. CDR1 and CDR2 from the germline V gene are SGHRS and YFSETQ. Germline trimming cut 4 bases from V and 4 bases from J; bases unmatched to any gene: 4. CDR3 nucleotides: TGCGCCAGCAGCCCGGGACAGACCACCGGGGAGCTGTTTTTT. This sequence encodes CASSPGQTTGELFF.

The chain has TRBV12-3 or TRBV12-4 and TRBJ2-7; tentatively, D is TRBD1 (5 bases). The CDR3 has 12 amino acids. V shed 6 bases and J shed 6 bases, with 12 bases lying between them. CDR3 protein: CASRYPGLEQYF. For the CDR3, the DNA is TGTGCCAGCAGATACCCAGGGCTCGAGCAGTACTTC.

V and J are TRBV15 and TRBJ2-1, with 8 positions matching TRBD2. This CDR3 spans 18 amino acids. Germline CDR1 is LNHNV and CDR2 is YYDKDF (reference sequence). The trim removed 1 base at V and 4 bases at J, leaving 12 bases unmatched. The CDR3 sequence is CATSRGQREIPYYNEQFF. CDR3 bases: TGTGCCACCAGCAGAGGTCAGCGGGAGATCCCCTATTACAATGAGCAGTTCTTC.